This TCR beta chain was sequenced in a study of CD8+CD57+ T cells in acquired aplastic anemia. The wider study: Healthy donor CD4+ samples were sequenced to a depth that averaged roughly 10 million reads. Study results and limitations: Around 27 was the count of CD8+ CDR3 sequences that patients shared with controls.

This clonotype was found many times. The antigen is not known. The CDR3 is 14 residues long. Trimming at V came to 2 bases and at J to 5 bases, leaving 4 bases not matched to a gene. Per germline, CDR1 MNHNY and CDR2 SVGAGI (reference sequence). The template used for profiling TCR beta VDJ and CDR3 was genomic DNA. From the reads, TCRdb called clonotypes with MiXCR, one entry per CDR3 protein. The sample yields about 190,000 distinct CDR3 sequences, roughly half seen once. The clonotype was recovered from a human donor in good health, serving as a control. This rearrangement joins TRBV6-6 to TRBJ2-7; 9 nucleotides match TRBD1. Input material: sorted CD4+, CD8+, or CD8+CD57+ T cells (not recorded which) from PBMCs. The CDR3 protein is CASSYGGQGHEQYF. The CDR3 DNA is TGTGCCAGCAGTTACGGGGGACAGGGCCACGAGCAGTACTTC.